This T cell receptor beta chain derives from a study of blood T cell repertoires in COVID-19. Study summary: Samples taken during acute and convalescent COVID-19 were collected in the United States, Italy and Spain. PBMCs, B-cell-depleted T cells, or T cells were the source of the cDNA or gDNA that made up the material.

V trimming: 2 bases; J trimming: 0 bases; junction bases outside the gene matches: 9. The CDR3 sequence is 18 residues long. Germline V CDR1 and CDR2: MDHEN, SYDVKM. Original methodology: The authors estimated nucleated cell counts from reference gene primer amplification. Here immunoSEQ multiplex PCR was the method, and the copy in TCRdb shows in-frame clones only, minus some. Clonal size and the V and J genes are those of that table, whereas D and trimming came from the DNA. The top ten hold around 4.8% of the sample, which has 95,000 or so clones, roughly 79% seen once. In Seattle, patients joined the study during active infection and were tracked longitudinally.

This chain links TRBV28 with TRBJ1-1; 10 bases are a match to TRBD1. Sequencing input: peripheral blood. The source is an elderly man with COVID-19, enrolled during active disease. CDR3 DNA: TGTGCCAGCAGTTTACGGCCGGGACAGGGGTATATGAACACTGAAGCTTTCTTT. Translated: CASSLRPGQGYMNTEAFF.